The 21 T cell receptor beta chains below all came from one sample that was sequenced in a study of technical replicates of blood from a few donors. TCRdb's table, derived via immunoSEQ multiplex PCR, lists solely in-frame clones and lacks some. This repertoire shows 76,000 or so clones, 65% to 90% found once; its top ten account for under 5.5%. The sample comprised PBMCs. The source is a human donor in good health. Some clones in this sample may be carry-over from other donors' samples.

The rearrangement joins TRBV7-3 to TRBJ2-2; D unresolved. This CDR3 spans 15 amino acids. The germline V gene has CDR1 SGHTA and CDR2 FQGTGA. The V gene lost 6 bases and the J gene lost 3 bases, with 14 bases spanning the gap. This chain's CDR3 is CASSKEVSDTGELFF. The DNA for the CDR3 is TGTGCCAGCAGTAAAGAGGTTTCGGACACCGGGGAGCTGTTTTTT.

The table lists this clone with a count of one. The CDR3 spells CASSSGLAGGNTDTQYF. CDR3 bases: TGTGCCAGCAGCTCCGGACTAGCGGGAGGTAACACAGATACGCAGTATTTT. The chain uses TRBV13 and TRBJ2-3, with 14 nucleotides matching TRBD2. The length of the CDR3 is 17 residues. CDR1 and CDR2 (germline): PRHDT, FYEKMQ (reference sequence). The V and J ends lost 4 bases and 2 bases, in that order; junction bases with no gene match: 5.

The chain recombines TRBV5-6 with TRBJ1-2; D is unclear. Germline V gives CDR1 SGHDT, CDR2 YYEEEE. CDR3 size: 14 residues. The germline V and J ends were trimmed by 4 bases and 8 bases, with 18 bases remaining between them. In nucleotides, the CDR3 is TGTGCCAGCAGCCTATATGAAGGGAGAGGGGGCTACACCTTC. Amino acids: CASSLYEGRGGYTF.

The chain recombines TRBV18 with TRBJ2-7; TRBD1 is a possible D gene (5 bases). CDR1 is KGHSH, CDR2 LQKENI, per germline. Trimming pared 6 bases from V and 7 bases from J, leaving 16 bases between. CDR3 length equals 13 residues. CDR3: CASSKDIIGEQYF. In DNA form, the CDR3 reads TGTGCCAGCTCGAAGGACATAATCGGAGAGCAGTACTTC.

V is TRBV7-9 and J is TRBJ2-7, with 7 bases fitting TRBD1. V was pared by 6 bases and J by 6 bases, with 11 bases of the junction left unmatched. Germline values: CDR1 SEHNR, CDR2 FQNEAQ (reference sequence). The length of the CDR3 is 14 residues. The CDR3 is CASSHTGTEGEQYF. CDR3 coding DNA: TGTGCCAGCAGTCATACCGGGACAGAAGGCGAGCAGTACTTC.

The V gene is TRBV14, the J gene TRBJ2-1, with 9 bases aligning to TRBD2. This CDR3 is built from 14 residues. CDR1 SGHDN and CDR2 FVKESK come from the germline V gene. Trimming removed 4 bases from V and 8 bases from J; junction bases left unmatched: 6. CDR3 nucleotides: TGTGCCAGCAGCCTCTTAGCGGGAGCGGATGAGCAGTTCTTC. Translation: CASSLLAGADEQFF.

The gene calls are TRBV5-4 and TRBJ1-2, with D uncertain. CDR1 and CDR2 from the germline V gene are SGHNT and YYREEE (reference sequence). The CDR3 is made up of 13 amino acids. The germline V and J ends were trimmed by 0 bases and 4 bases, with 7 bases remaining between them. CDR3 sequence (DNA): TGTGCCAGCAGCTTGGCCTGGGCCTATGGCTACACCTTC. This codes for CASSLAWAYGYTF.

The V and J genes are TRBV7-2 and TRBJ2-5; 9 bases map to TRBD2. The germline V gene encodes CDR1 SGHTA and CDR2 FQGNSA. The CDR3 runs 14 residues. V dropped 6 bases and J dropped 4; count of bases not matched to a gene: 6. CDR3 nucleotides: TGTGCCAGCAGGGGCGGGGGGGCAAGAGAGACCCAGTACTTC. Translated, it gives CASRGGGARETQYF.

The chain recombines TRBV5-4 with TRBJ2-7, with D uncertain. Between the trimmed V and J ends, which lost 3 bases and 6 bases, there was a span of 13 bases. The CDR3 loop spans 13 amino acids. Per germline, CDR1 SGHNT and CDR2 YYREEE (reference sequence). The CDR3 DNA is TGTGCCAGCAGCTCGGCTTCCTCAGGCGAGCAGTACTTC. Its translation: CASSSASSGEQYF.

The chain combines TRBV7-9 with TRBJ2-7; 7 bases match TRBD1. The CDR3 is 14 amino acids. Germline lookup yields CDR1 SEHNR and CDR2 FQNEAQ (reference sequence). V shed 5 bases, J shed 6 bases, and the junction held 10 bases outside the gene matches. The CDR3 region has the DNA TGTGCCAGCAGCGCCGGGACAGACGGGTCCGAGCAGTACTTC. This sequence encodes CASSAGTDGSEQYF.

The rearrangement joins TRBV11-2 to TRBJ1-2; tentatively, D is TRBD1 (5 bases). This CDR3 is built from 12 residues. Germline lookup yields CDR1 SGHAT and CDR2 FQNNGV. The V and J ends lost 4 bases and 8 bases respectively, with 11 bases between them. The DNA for the CDR3 is TGTGCCAGCAGCTCTGGGGGGGTGGGCTACACCTTC. Its protein product is CASSSGGVGYTF.

The rearrangement links TRBV4-1 to TRBJ2-1, with 10 positions matching TRBD2. V was clipped by 2 bases and J by 4 bases; unmatched bases: 8. The CDR3 consists of 17 residues. Germline V gives CDR1 MGHRA, CDR2 YSYEKL. The CDR3 sequence is CASSQRFGTSEYNEQFF. For the CDR3, the DNA is TGCGCCAGCAGCCAAAGGTTCGGGACTAGCGAATACAATGAGCAGTTCTTC.

This sequence joins TRBV4-1 and TRBJ2-2; 8 nucleotides align to TRBD2. Germline-derived CDR1 and CDR2 are MGHRA and YSYEKL. After removal of 1 base from V and 0 bases from J, the junction contained 10 bases not matched to a gene. This CDR3 is built from 19 residues. The CDR3 sequence is CASSQARGGVAANTGELFF. In nucleotides, the CDR3 is TGCGCCAGCAGCCAAGCCCGGGGGGGGGTAGCGGCGAACACCGGGGAGCTGTTTTTT.

V gene TRBV10-3 combines with J gene TRBJ2-7; TRBD1 matches 9 bases. The CDR3 runs 14 residues. Germline V lookup: CDR1 ENHRY, CDR2 SYGVKD. V dropped 4 bases and J dropped 6; count of bases not matched to a gene: 7. The CDR3 here is CAISGQGVPVEQYF. The DNA for the CDR3 is TGTGCCATCAGTGGACAGGGGGTCCCCGTCGAGCAGTACTTC.

The chain combines TRBV13 with TRBJ2-5; 11 bases align to TRBD2. After removal of 4 bases from V and 3 bases from J, the junction contained 1 base not matched to a gene. CDR1 and CDR2 from the germline V gene are PRHDT and FYEKMQ (reference sequence). This CDR3 spans 14 amino acids. The CDR3 here is CASSSGLAEETQYF. The CDR3, as DNA: TGTGCCAGCAGCTCGGGACTAGCGGAAGAGACCCAGTACTTC.

The V gene is TRBV4-1, the J gene TRBJ2-1; 8 bases fit TRBD2. CDR1 and CDR2 (germline): MGHRA, YSYEKL. The length of the CDR3 is 16 residues. Germline trimming cut 4 bases from V and 6 bases from J; bases unmatched to any gene: 11. The CDR3 spells CASSPGRGGRVNEQFF. The CDR3 nucleotides are TGCGCCAGCAGCCCTGGACGGGGGGGCCGGGTCAATGAGCAGTTCTTC.

The rearrangement joins TRBV14 to TRBJ1-2, with 8 nucleotides matching TRBD1. Germline trimming cut 4 bases from V and 7 bases from J; bases unmatched to any gene: 14. Germline values: CDR1 SGHDN, CDR2 FVKESK. This CDR3 has 16 residues. The CDR3 DNA reads TGTGCCAGCAGCCTCGGACAGGGATCAGGTCTAAGTGGCTACACCTTC. The encoded protein is CASSLGQGSGLSGYTF.

This chain joins TRBV6-1 and TRBJ1-5; tentatively, D is TRBD1 (6 bases). CDR1 and CDR2 from the germline V gene are MNHNS and SASEGT. V lost 6 bases and J 1 base, leaving 13 bases between the germline ends. The length of the CDR3 is 15 residues. The CDR3 sequence: CASRVSDSSNQPQHF. CDR3 DNA sequence: TGTGCCAGCAGAGTCTCGGACAGCAGCAATCAGCCCCAGCATTTT.

The rearrangement uses TRBV29-1 and TRBJ2-7; TRBD2 is a possible D gene (5 bases). Per germline, CDR1 SQVTM and CDR2 ANQGSEA. The length of the CDR3 is 13 residues. Trimming left V 1 base short and J 6 bases short, with 13 bases between. The CDR3 DNA follows: TGCAGCGTTGAAGCGGTTCCCCGGGGCGAGCAGTACTTC. It is translated as CSVEAVPRGEQYF.

The chain carries TRBV7-2 and TRBJ2-5; 12 positions agree with TRBD2. Germline CDR1 is SGHTA and CDR2 is FQGNSA. The ends lost 5 bases at V and 1 base at J; junction bases unmatched: 11. The CDR3 length is 18 residues. The CDR3 sequence is CASSPRASGGATQETQYF. CDR3 in DNA: TGTGCCAGCAGCCCCAGAGCTAGCGGGGGGGCTACCCAAGAGACCCAGTACTTC.

The chain carries TRBV2 and TRBJ2-5; TRBD2 matches at 7 bases. Germline CDR1 and CDR2: SNHLY and FYNNEI. The CDR3 is 13 amino acids. Unmatched junction bases numbered 6, after V lost 10 bases and J lost 1 base. Written as DNA, the CDR3 is TGTGCCAATGGGCGGGAGAGCCAAGAGACCCAGTACTTC. It is translated as CANGRESQETQYF.